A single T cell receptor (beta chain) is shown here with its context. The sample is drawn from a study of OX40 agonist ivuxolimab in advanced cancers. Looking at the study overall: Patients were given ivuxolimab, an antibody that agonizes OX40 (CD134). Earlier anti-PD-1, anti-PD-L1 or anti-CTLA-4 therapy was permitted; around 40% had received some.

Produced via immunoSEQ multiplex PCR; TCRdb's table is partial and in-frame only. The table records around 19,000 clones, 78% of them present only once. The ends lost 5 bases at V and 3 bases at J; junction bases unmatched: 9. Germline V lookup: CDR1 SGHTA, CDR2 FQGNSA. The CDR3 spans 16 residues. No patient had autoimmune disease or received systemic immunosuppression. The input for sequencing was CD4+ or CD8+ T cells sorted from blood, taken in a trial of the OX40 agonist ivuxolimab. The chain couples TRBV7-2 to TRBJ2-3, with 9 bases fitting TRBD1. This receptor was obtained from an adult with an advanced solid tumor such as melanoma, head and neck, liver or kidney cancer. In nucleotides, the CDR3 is TGTGCCAGCAGCCCCCCGACAGGGGGGAGGACAGATACGCAGTATTTT. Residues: CASSPPTGGRTDTQYF.